This entry lists 23 T cell receptor beta chains sequenced from one sample in a study of early T cells in non-severe SARS-CoV-2 infection. TCRdb re-called the 5' RACE reads with MiXCR, one entry per CDR3 protein. This table has almost 85,000 distinct CDR3 sequences, around an eighth appearing once. Sequenced sample: whole blood. The receptors here all came from an adult who was a healthcare worker with PCR-confirmed SARS-CoV-2 infection or an uninfected control (not recorded which).

The chain employs TRBV6-1 and TRBJ2-3; no clear D gene. This CDR3 region has 13 residues. V lost 7 bases and J 5 bases, leaving 13 bases between the germline ends. Per germline, CDR1 MNHNS and CDR2 SASEGT. The CDR3 DNA reads TGTGCCAGCACCAGGACCCCAGGAGATACGCAGTATTTT. Translation gives CASTRTPGDTQYF.

This chain connects TRBV24-1 to TRBJ2-3, with D perhaps matching TRBD1 or TRBD2 (5 bases each). Trimming stripped 6 bases from V and 3 bases from J, with 15 bases between. The CDR3 covers 15 residues. Germline CDR1 reads KGHDR; CDR2 reads SFDVKD. CDR3 residues: CATSTGTPRTDTQYF. Here the CDR3 DNA reads TGTGCCACCAGTACCGGGACCCCGAGGACAGATACGCAGTATTTT.

V usage is TRBV11-1 and J usage is TRBJ2-3, with D uncertain. V was clipped by 2 bases and J by 1 base, with 7 bases between them. CDR3 length: 14 amino acids. Germline V gene data show CDR1 as SGHAT and CDR2 as FQDESV (reference sequence). CDR3 residues: CASSLWRGTDTQYF. For the CDR3, the DNA is TGTGCCAGCAGCTTATGGCGCGGCACAGATACGCAGTATTTT.

This clonotype came up many times. The J gene is TRBJ2-3, the V gene TRBV7-6; 7 bases agree with TRBD2. The V segment lost 2 bases and the J segment 4 bases; nucleotides outside the gene matches: 6. In germline, CDR1 is SGHVS, CDR2 FNYEAQ. This CDR3 is built from 15 residues. This chain's CDR3 is CASSLIGGRADTQYF. In nucleotides, the CDR3 is TGTGCCAGCAGCTTAATCGGGGGGAGGGCAGATACGCAGTATTTT.

There are a few counts of this clonotype. CDR3 amino acids: CASSLGWASNEQFF. CDR3 sequence (DNA): TGTGCCAGCAGCTTAGGATGGGCATCGAATGAGCAGTTCTTC. The rearrangement uses TRBV11-2 and TRBJ2-1; unclear D gene. V was cut by 1 base and J by 7 bases, with 11 bases left in between. This CDR3 has 14 residues. CDR1 is SGHAT, CDR2 FQNNGV, per germline. The entire variable domain, with the rest obtained from reference TRBV11-2 and TRBJ2-1, is as follows: EAGVAQSPRYKIIEKRQSVAFWCNPISGHATLYWYQQILGQGPKLLIQFQNNGVVDDSQLPKDRFSAERLKGVDSTLKIQPAKLEDSAVYLCASSLGWASNEQFFGPGTRLTVL.

This chain links TRBV29-1 with TRBJ2-1, with D tentatively TRBD1 or TRBD2 (5 bases each). This CDR3 is built from 13 residues. Trimming cost V 7 bases and J 5 bases, with 15 bases left between them. Per germline, CDR1 SQVTM and CDR2 ANQGSEA. The chain's CDR3 is CSARDGQNNEQFF. The CDR3 DNA is TGCAGCGCCCGGGACGGACAAAACAATGAGCAGTTCTTC.

This clonotype was recorded at least ten times. The chain uses TRBV29-1 and TRBJ2-3; TRBD1 aligns across 8 bases. CDR3 size: 13 residues. V shed 7 bases and J 1 base; nucleotides not matched to a gene: 4. The germline V gene encodes CDR1 SQVTM and CDR2 ANQGSEA. CDR3 region: CSGQGAGTDTQYF. The DNA of the CDR3 is TGCAGCGGCCAGGGGGCTGGCACAGATACGCAGTATTTT.

There are a few counts of this clonotype. V gene TRBV29-1 combines with J gene TRBJ2-3; D is perhaps TRBD1 or TRBD2 (6 bases each). The germline V and J ends were trimmed by 5 bases and 2 bases, with 14 bases remaining between them. Per the germline V gene, CDR1 is SQVTM and CDR2 is ANQGSEA. The CDR3 runs 14 residues. The CDR3 region is CSVIGGEITDTQYF. The CDR3 DNA is TGCAGCGTTATCGGGGGCGAGATCACAGATACGCAGTATTTT.

This clonotype was detected only a few times. This chain links TRBV6-1 with TRBJ1-6; D is undetermined. The CDR3 runs to 16 residues. Germline V gene sequence: CDR1 MNHNS, CDR2 SASEGT. V was trimmed by 3 bases and J by 0 bases, leaving 9 bases between them. The CDR3 bases are TGTGCCAGCAGTGATTCGGAGAGCTCCTATAATTCACCCCTCCACTTT. Its translation is CASSDSESSYNSPLHF.

This clonotype has only a few counts. V gene TRBV5-4 combines with J gene TRBJ1-2; possible D gene TRBD1, 6 bases. The V and J ends lost 4 bases and 6 bases respectively, with 13 bases between them. The germline V gene has CDR1 SGHNT and CDR2 YYREEE (reference sequence). The CDR3 runs to 13 residues. This CDR3 is CASSPLPGDGYTF. The DNA for the CDR3 is TGTGCCAGCAGCCCGTTACCAGGGGATGGCTACACCTTC.

This clonotype was seen repeatedly, ten times or more. The chain joins TRBV20-1 to TRBJ1-4; the D is unclear. V was shortened by 0 bases and J by 5 bases, with 10 bases between the two germline ends. The CDR3 contains 14 residues. CDR1 and CDR2 from the germline V gene are DFQATT and SNEGSKA (reference sequence). This CDR3 is CSARDEVKNEKLFF. Here the CDR3 DNA reads TGCAGTGCTAGAGATGAGGTCAAAAATGAAAAACTGTTTTTT.

This clonotype turned up a few times. The rearrangement uses TRBV18 and TRBJ1-1; TRBD1 agrees at 9 bases. The CDR3 is 14 amino acids. Germline trimming cut 6 bases from V and 3 bases from J; bases unmatched to any gene: 5. The V gene's germline CDR1 is KGHSH and CDR2 LQKENI. CDR3 sequence (DNA): TGTGCCAGCTCGCTACAGGGGGCGGACACTGAAGCTTTCTTT. Translation: CASSLQGADTEAFF. The full variable domain, in which reference TRBV18 and TRBJ1-1 provide the parts outside the CDR3, is NAGVMQNPRHLVRRRGQEARLRCSPMKGHSHVYWYRQLPEEGLKFMVYLQKENIIDESGMPKERFSAEFPKEGPSILRIQQVVRGDSAAYFCASSLQGADTEAFFGQGTRLTVV.

This clonotype was picked up a small number of times. The V and J genes are TRBV14 and TRBJ1-6; D remains ambiguous. Trimming took off 0 bases at V and 6 bases at J, with 9 bases between the two ends. The length of the CDR3 is 15 residues. Germline-derived CDR1 and CDR2 are SGHDN and FVKESK. The CDR3 region is CASSQDRGINSPLHF. The DNA for the CDR3 is TGTGCCAGCAGCCAAGATCGCGGGATTAATTCACCCCTCCACTTT.

This clonotype was seen repeatedly, ten times or more. The chain joins TRBV5-6 to TRBJ1-5, with D perhaps matching TRBD1 (5 bases). CDR3 length: 15 amino acids. Germline assignment: CDR1 SGHDT and CDR2 YYEEEE. Trimming left V 4 bases short and J 6 bases short, with 17 bases between. The CDR3 loop reads CASSLWQGVSQPQHF. The CDR3, as DNA: TGTGCCAGCAGCCTTTGGCAGGGAGTGAGTCAGCCCCAGCATTTT.

This clonotype was seen many times. The chain is built from TRBV24-1 and TRBJ2-1, with D perhaps being TRBD1 or TRBD2 (6 bases each). Germline V gene sequence: CDR1 KGHDR, CDR2 SFDVKD. V dropped 5 bases and J dropped 3 bases, with 16 bases sitting between them. The CDR3 has 16 residues. DNA of the CDR3: TGTGCCACCAGTGGGATTAGCGGAGGGGGCTACAATGAGCAGTTCTTC. This translates into CATSGISGGGYNEQFF.

This clonotype turned up a few times. The genes are TRBV9 and TRBJ1-2, with D perhaps TRBD1 (6 bases). Germline assignment: CDR1 SGDLS and CDR2 YYNGEE. The CDR3 runs to 13 residues. Trimming pared 3 bases from V and 8 bases from J, leaving 14 bases between. The CDR3 DNA follows: TGTGCCAGCAGCGCGTTACAGGGAGGCGGCTACACCTTC. Amino acid sequence: CASSALQGGGYTF.

In its sample, this clonotype was seen a few times. The rearrangement uses TRBV5-1 and TRBJ2-7; D perhaps matches TRBD1 (5 bases). Germline CDR1 reads SGHRS; CDR2 reads YFSETQ. The germline V and J ends were trimmed by 2 bases and 2 bases, with 17 bases remaining between them. The CDR3 has 16 residues. In nucleotides, the CDR3 is TGCGCCAGCAGCTTACAGGCGGCATCATCAACCTACGAGCAGTACTTC. As protein: CASSLQAASSTYEQYF. The full variable domain, in which reference TRBV5-1 and TRBJ2-7 provide the parts outside the CDR3, is KAGVTQTPRYLIKTRGQQVTLSCSPISGHRSVSWYQQTPGQGLQFLFEYFSETQRNKGNFPGRFSGRQFSNSRSEMNVSTLELGDSALYLCASSLQAASSTYEQYFGPGTRLTVT.

Ten or more counts support this clonotype. The chain is built from TRBV6-2 or TRBV6-3 and TRBJ1-1; D not resolved. The CDR3 consists of 11 residues. CDR1 MNHEY and CDR2 SVGEGT come from the germline V gene. The V gene lost 3 bases and the J gene lost 5 bases, with 4 bases spanning the gap. DNA of the CDR3: TGTGCCAGCAGTTATTATACTGAAGCTTTCTTT. Its protein product is CASSYYTEAFF.

This clonotype was recorded at least ten times. This rearrangement joins TRBV3-1 to TRBJ1-1, with no clear D. Per the germline V gene, CDR1 is LGHDT and CDR2 is YNNKEL (reference sequence). V gave up 4 bases and J gave up 1 base, with 7 bases separating them. The CDR3 consists of 13 residues. CDR3 coding DNA: TGTGCCAGCAGCCGCGGGCGGAACACTGAAGCTTTCTTT. It is translated as CASSRGRNTEAFF. The complete variable domain, with remaining parts taken from reference TRBV3-1 and TRBJ1-1, reads DTAVSQTPKYLVTQMGNDKSIKCEQNLGHDTMYWYKQDSKKFLKIMFSYNNKELIINETVPNRFSPKSPDKAHLNLHINSLELGDSAVYFCASSRGRNTEAFFGQGTRLTVV.

There are many counts of this clonotype. The chain has TRBV11-2 and TRBJ2-3; D is undetermined. Germline assignment: CDR1 SGHAT and CDR2 FQNNGV. V dropped 10 bases and J dropped 0 bases, with 11 bases sitting between them. This CDR3 region has 13 residues. The CDR3 DNA follows: TGTGCCACTGGCGGCAGGAGCACAGATACGCAGTATTTT. Translating gives CATGGRSTDTQYF.

This clonotype was seen many times. The V and J genes are TRBV5-1 and TRBJ1-5, with unresolved D. The germline V gene has CDR1 SGHRS and CDR2 YFSETQ. There are 19 residues in the CDR3. Trimming cost V 1 base and J 4 bases, with 24 bases left between them. CDR3 loop: CASSLTIPLERPMNQPQHF. CDR3 sequence (DNA): TGCGCCAGCAGCTTGACCATCCCTCTGGAGAGGCCGATGAATCAGCCCCAGCATTTT.

This sequence joins TRBV5-4 and TRBJ1-2, with D perhaps matching TRBD1 (5 bases). CDR3 length: 13 amino acids. Between the trimmed V and J ends, which lost 2 bases and 4 bases, there was a span of 9 bases. Germline CDR1 SGHNT, CDR2 YYREEE (reference sequence). As DNA, the CDR3 is TGTGCCAGCAGCTTAGGTGACAGCTATGGCTACACCTTC. As protein: CASSLGDSYGYTF.

This clonotype was counted many times. The DNA of the CDR3 is TGCAGTGCTAGAGATCGACGGAGGATCGCCTACGAGCAGTACTTC. It specifies CSARDRRRIAYEQYF. This sequence joins TRBV20-1 and TRBJ2-7; tentative D call: TRBD2 (5 bases). The CDR3 covers 15 residues. V was cut by 0 bases and J by 2 bases, with 14 bases left in between. Germline-derived CDR1 and CDR2 are DFQATT and SNEGSKA (reference sequence).